One and the same sample provided the 29 T cell receptor beta chains below, sequenced in a study of blood T cells in healthy people across ages. Together with a sample-barcoded 5' primer, a J-beta primer mix was included in a second PCR lasting roughly 7 to 11 cycles. TCRdb processed the 5' RACE reads anew with MiXCR; each CDR3 protein has one entry. The repertoire has 850,000 to 950,000 distinct CDR3 sequences, more than 25% of them found once; the top ten carry roughly 17%. Sequenced material: blood. The receptors stem from an elderly woman in good health.

This clonotype was observed a few times. The V and J genes are TRBV30 and TRBJ1-4; D not resolved. Per the germline V gene, CDR1 is GTSNPN and CDR2 is SVGIG (reference sequence). Trimming took off 8 bases at V and 0 bases at J, with 19 bases between the two ends. CDR3 length: 16 amino acids. CDR3 sequence reads: CAGALNNGATNEKLFF. In DNA, the CDR3 is TGTGCCGGAGCGTTGAACAACGGTGCAACTAATGAAAAACTGTTTTTT.

The J gene is TRBJ1-6, the V gene TRBV20-1; a possible D gene is TRBD1 (6 bases). In germline, CDR1 is DFQATT, CDR2 SNEGSKA (reference sequence). The length of the CDR3 is 17 residues. The V end lost 0 bases, the J end lost 6 bases, and 18 bases lay between the germline ends. The CDR3 protein is CSARDLGVGHSNSPLHF. The CDR3 DNA reads as TGCAGTGCTAGAGATCTTGGGGTGGGACATTCTAATTCACCCCTCCACTTT.

This clonotype has a count of ten or more. The gene calls are TRBV4-3 and TRBJ1-2; D uncertain. Germline loops: CDR1 LGHNA, CDR2 YSLEER. The V end lost 0 bases, the J end lost 4 bases, and 15 bases lay between the germline ends. The CDR3 contains 16 residues. CDR3 residues: CASSQEVRPPLYGYTF. The CDR3 DNA reads as TGCGCCAGCAGCCAAGAGGTCAGGCCGCCTCTCTATGGCTACACCTTC.

This clonotype was detected a few times. The chain employs TRBV12-3 or TRBV12-4 and TRBJ2-2; D is possibly TRBD2 (6 bases). The CDR3 has 16 residues. V was trimmed by 3 bases and J by 0 bases, leaving 11 bases between them. CDR3 DNA sequence: TGTGCCAGCAGTTTGTTCAGCGGGTCGAACACCGGGGAGCTGTTTTTT. It codes for CASSLFSGSNTGELFF.

The chain links TRBV7-9 to TRBJ1-2; perhaps TRBD1 as D (6 bases). Trimming shortened V by 8 bases and J by 3 bases, and 28 bases separated the two germline ends. Germline V gives CDR1 SEHNR, CDR2 FQNEAQ (reference sequence). This CDR3 has 18 residues. The CDR3 region has the DNA TGTGCCAGCTCACATCTCGGGGGCAGGAAAGTACGGGACTATGGCTACACCTTC. Translation: CASSHLGGRKVRDYGYTF.

This clonotype was observed a few times. One end of the junction does not line up with germline, which may come from a read error. This sequence joins TRBV6-2 or TRBV6-3 and TRBJ2-7; 7 nucleotides line up with TRBD1. The CDR3 totals 12 residues. Per the germline V gene, CDR1 is MNHEY and CDR2 is SVGEGT. CDR3 sequence: CAGSTGTEEQYF. The CDR3 DNA reads as TGTGCCGGCAGTACCGGGACAGAAGAGCAGTACTTC.

This clonotype has at least ten counts. The CDR3, as DNA: TGTGCCAGCAGCTTAGAGGTGGCGGGGACGCGTTACAATGAGCAGTTCTTC. It is translated as CASSLEVAGTRYNEQFF. The chain combines TRBV11-1 with TRBJ2-1; TRBD2 is a possible D gene (6 bases). CDR3 length: 17 residues. The V end was cut by 1 base, the J end by 4 bases, with 17 bases between. Germline CDR1 reads SGHAT; CDR2 reads FQDESV (reference sequence).

V gene TRBV5-1 combines with J gene TRBJ2-5; weak D call: TRBD1 (6 bases). V shed 4 bases and J shed 6 bases, with 19 bases lying between them. Germline V gene sequence: CDR1 SGHRS, CDR2 YFSETQ. CDR3 length equals 15 residues. CDR3 DNA: TGCGCCAGCAGCCCAACGGGGCAGACAGGTCAGACCCAGTACTTC. Encoded protein: CASSPTGQTGQTQYF. The full variable domain, with the rest looked up from reference TRBV5-1 and TRBJ2-5, is KAGVTQTPRYLIKTRGQQVTLSCSPISGHRSVSWYQQTPGQGLQFLFEYFSETQRNKGNFPGRFSGRQFSNSRSEMNVSTLELGDSALYLCASSPTGQTGQTQYFGPGTRLLVL.

CDR3 sequence (DNA): TGCAGCTTCGGTAACCCGAGCTCTGGAAACACCATATATTTT. Residues: CSFGNPSSGNTIYF. This rearrangement joins TRBV29-1 to TRBJ1-3, with unresolved D. The CDR3 runs 14 residues. Germline CDR1 is SQVTM and CDR2 is ANQGSEA. V lost 8 bases to trimming and J lost 0 bases, with 14 bases between them.

The table lists this clonotype with many counts. J is TRBJ1-2 and V is TRBV25-1; D call uncertain. This CDR3 comprises 13 residues. Per germline, CDR1 MGHDK and CDR2 SYGVNS. Trimming left V 8 bases short and J 4 bases short, with 14 bases between. CDR3 sequence: CASALGFGYGYTF. Here the CDR3 DNA reads TGTGCCAGCGCACTCGGGTTTGGCTATGGCTACACCTTC.

Regarding this clonotype: A read error is possible here, since a much larger clone lies one base away. The chain employs TRBV4-3 and TRBJ1-2; 7 bases fit TRBD1. After removal of 1 base from V and 4 bases from J, the junction contained 12 bases not matched to a gene. Germline V gives CDR1 LGHNA, CDR2 YSLEER. The CDR3 extends over 17 amino acids. The CDR3, as DNA: TGCGCCAGCAGCCAAGCGGAACAGGGGAAACCCGTCTATGGCTACACCTTC. Protein product: CASSQAEQGKPVYGYTF.

V and J are TRBV24-1 and TRBJ2-1; 9 nucleotides match TRBD2. CDR3 length: 13 residues. V lost 4 bases, J lost 12 bases, and 6 bases stayed unmatched. Looked up from germline, CDR1 is KGHDR and CDR2 is SFDVKD. This CDR3 is CATSEGGRDGQFF. DNA for the CDR3: TGTGCCACCAGTGAAGGCGGGAGGGATGGGCAGTTCTTC.

This clonotype was counted only a few times. CDR3: CASSVAGPAYNEQFF. CDR3 in DNA: TGTGCCAGCAGTGTGGCAGGGCCAGCCTACAATGAGCAGTTCTTC. This chain links TRBV2 with TRBJ2-1; perhaps TRBD1 as D (5 bases). Trimming took 4 bases from V and 2 from J, leaving 12 bases between them. The CDR3 contains 15 residues. Germline V gives CDR1 SNHLY, CDR2 FYNNEI. Full variable domain (remainder filled in from reference TRBV2 and TRBJ2-1): EPEVTQTPSHQVTQMGQEVILRCVPISNHLYFYWYRQILGQKVEFLVSFYNNEISEKSEIFDDQFSVERPDGSNFTLKIRSTKLEDSAMYFCASSVAGPAYNEQFFGPGTRLTVL.

This clonotype was seen only a few times. This sequence joins TRBV29-1 and TRBJ1-1; tentative D call: TRBD1 (5 bases). Germline V gene data show CDR1 as SQVTM and CDR2 as ANQGSEA. Trimming stripped 1 base from V and 6 bases from J, with 18 bases between. This CDR3 region has 15 residues. This chain's CDR3 is CSVEGRRGVGAEAFF. CDR3 DNA: TGCAGCGTTGAAGGACGACGGGGGGTAGGGGCTGAAGCTTTCTTT.

This chain uses TRBV9 with TRBJ1-6; 8 nucleotides agree with TRBD1. Germline V gene lookup returns CDR1 SGDLS and CDR2 YYNGEE. V lost 4 bases, J lost 5 bases, and 5 bases stayed unmatched. CDR3 length equals 15 residues. CDR3 nucleotides: TGTGCCAGCAGCCCGCAGGGGGCGGATAATTCACCCCTCCACTTT. Translation gives CASSPQGADNSPLHF.

To note about this clonotype: Sequence at one end of the junction differs from germline and may be a read error. The gene calls are TRBV6-2 or TRBV6-3 and TRBJ2-2, with a weak D call TRBD1 (6 bases). This CDR3 has 14 residues. Looked up from germline, CDR1 is MNHEY and CDR2 is SVGEGT. The CDR3 nucleotides are TGTGCCACCAACCGACAGGTAGTCACCGGGGAGCGGTTTTTT. Amino acids: CATNRQVVTGERFF.

This clonotype was picked up many times. The chain combines TRBV6-2 or TRBV6-3 with TRBJ1-2; D is possibly TRBD1 (6 bases). Germline-derived CDR1 and CDR2 are MNHEY and SVGEGT. The CDR3 contains 15 residues. Trimming took 5 bases from V and 3 from J, leaving 16 bases between them. The CDR3 sequence: CASSSRGFGDYGYTF. The CDR3 bases are TGTGCCAGCAGTAGCAGGGGTTTCGGGGACTATGGCTACACCTTC.

The chain carries TRBV20-1 and TRBJ2-5, with 12 bases that match TRBD2. The CDR3 has 15 residues. Germline loops: CDR1 DFQATT, CDR2 SNEGSKA (reference sequence). V lost 2 bases to trimming and J lost 4 bases; unmatched junction nucleotides: 5. CDR3 nucleotide sequence: TGCAGTGCTAGACCGACTAGCGGGAGTATAGAGACCCAGTACTTC. This translates into CSARPTSGSIETQYF.

There are many counts of this clonotype. The chain has TRBV28 and TRBJ2-1, with 10 bases fitting TRBD2. V dropped 5 bases and J dropped 7; count of bases not matched to a gene: 8. The CDR3 consists of 15 residues. Germline lookup yields CDR1 MDHEN and CDR2 SYDVKM. CDR3 sequence (DNA): TGTGCCAGCAGTCAACTAGCGGGGTTTGAGAATGAGCAGTTCTTC. Translation gives CASSQLAGFENEQFF. Combining the CDR3 with reference TRBV28 and TRBJ2-1 gives the whole variable domain DVKVTQSSRYLVKRTGEKVFLECVQDMDHENMFWYRQDPGLGLRLIYFSYDVKMKEKGDIPEGYSVSREKKERFSLILESASTNQTSMYLCASSQLAGFENEQFFGPGTRLTVL.

Only one count was recorded for this clonotype. A much bigger clone sits one base away, suggesting this may be a read error. CDR3 coding DNA: TGTACCAGCAGTGGTAGCGGGGTATCCTACAATGAGCAGTTCTTC. The encoded protein is CTSSGSGVSYNEQFF. The chain couples TRBV25-1 to TRBJ2-1; 8 bases align to TRBD2. Germline CDR1 is MGHDK and CDR2 is SYGVNS. The CDR3 length is 15 residues.

In its sample, this clonotype was seen a few times. The chain joins TRBV2 to TRBJ2-7; D perhaps matches TRBD1 (6 bases). Germline CDR1 SNHLY, CDR2 FYNNEI. This CDR3 contains 14 residues. Trimming pared 3 bases from V and 0 bases from J, leaving 9 bases between. The CDR3 region is CASSDRGTSYEQYF. CDR3 bases: TGTGCCAGCAGTGACAGGGGAACCTCCTACGAGCAGTACTTC.

This clonotype was seen at least ten times. The chain recombines TRBV7-9 with TRBJ2-7; 9 bases agree with TRBD1. The trim removed 2 bases at V and 0 bases at J, leaving 23 bases unmatched. Germline-derived CDR1 and CDR2 are SEHNR and FQNEAQ (reference sequence). The CDR3 has 22 residues. The CDR3 DNA follows: TGTGCCAGCAGCTTACAACAGGGGCTCGCCACGGACAGGGGTAAAAGCTCCTACGAGCAGTACTTC. Residues: CASSLQQGLATDRGKSSYEQYF.

This clonotype has just a few counts. This may be a read error, as it is one base from a much larger clone. The V and J genes are TRBV6-2 or TRBV6-3 and TRBJ2-5, with D possibly TRBD1 on 6 matching bases. Per the germline V gene, CDR1 is MNHEY and CDR2 is SVGEGT. The CDR3 consists of 13 residues. V was cut by 5 bases and J by 11 bases, with 18 bases left in between. The CDR3 sequence: CASSSGQYNEQYF. DNA for the CDR3: TGTGCCAGCAGTAGTGGACAGTACAATGAGCAGTACTTC.

This chain uses TRBV2 with TRBJ1-2, with D possibly TRBD1 on 6 matching bases. The CDR3 is 13 residues long. Germline V gives CDR1 SNHLY, CDR2 FYNNEI. The V and J ends lost 8 bases and 4 bases respectively, with 14 bases between them. The CDR3 region is CASRLPTGYGYTF. The CDR3 DNA reads as TGTGCCAGCCGATTGCCGACAGGCTATGGCTACACCTTC.

There are many counts of this clonotype. The chain recombines TRBV7-9 with TRBJ2-3; D gene uncertain. Germline-derived CDR1 and CDR2 are SEHNR and FQNEAQ (reference sequence). This CDR3 region has 16 residues. Trimming took 1 base from V and 5 from J, leaving 16 bases between them. The CDR3: CASSLGQAAMGDTQYF. The CDR3 region has the DNA TGTGCCAGCAGCTTAGGGCAGGCAGCGATGGGAGATACGCAGTATTTT. Combining the CDR3 with reference TRBV7-9 and TRBJ2-3 gives the whole variable domain DTGVSQNPRHKITKRGQNVTFRCDPISEHNRLYWYRQTLGQGPEFLTYFQNEAQLEKSRLLSDRFSAERPKGSFSTLEIQRTEQGDSAMYLCASSLGQAAMGDTQYFGPGTRLTVL.

This chain joins TRBV6-5 and TRBJ1-5; tentatively, D is TRBD1 (6 bases). Per germline, CDR1 MNHEY and CDR2 SVGAGI. This CDR3 has 15 amino acids. V lost 5 bases and J lost 4, with 15 bases in between. CDR3 sequence reads: CASSHQQGGNQPQHF. The CDR3 DNA follows: TGTGCCAGCAGTCACCAACAGGGTGGGAATCAGCCCCAGCATTTT.

The gene calls are TRBV12-3 or TRBV12-4 and TRBJ2-2, with D possibly matching TRBD1 (5 bases). Trimming pared 11 bases from V and 4 bases from J, leaving 20 bases between. The CDR3 sequence is 15 residues long. DNA of the CDR3: TGTGCCGCCCGGTTGGGCGACAGAGCCACCGGGGAGCTGTTTTTT. It is translated as CAARLGDRATGELFF.

This clonotype occurred many times. V is TRBV5-1 and J is TRBJ2-7, with D maybe TRBD1 (6 bases). Per germline, CDR1 SGHRS and CDR2 YFSETQ. The CDR3 contains 15 residues. Between the trimmed V and J ends, which lost 5 bases and 3 bases, there was a span of 18 bases. The CDR3 nucleotides are TGCGCCAGCAGTGCAACAGGGACGGGACGCTACGAGCAGTACTTC. Protein sequence: CASSATGTGRYEQYF.

The table lists this clonotype with a few counts. Since a much larger clone is just one base distant, this may be a read error. The J gene is TRBJ2-1, the V gene TRBV7-2; D is possibly TRBD1 or TRBD2 (5 bases each). The CDR3 is 14 amino acids. Germline V gives CDR1 SGHTA, CDR2 FQGNSA. Trimming cost V 4 bases and J 10 bases, with 17 bases left between them. The CDR3 is CASSWDRGPREQFF. CDR3 sequence (DNA): TGTGCCAGCAGCTGGGACCGGGGACCCAGGGAGCAGTTCTTC.